This T cell receptor beta chain was sequenced in a study of T cell changes during pregnancy in multiple sclerosis (dated by TCRdb to between 2019 and 2020). A note on the overall study: The study looked at changes in the T cell repertoire across pregnancy in women with multiple sclerosis.

For CDR1 and CDR2, the germline V gene lists MRHNA and SNTAGT. After removal of 5 bases from V and 1 base from J, the junction retains 8 bases not matched to a gene. The CDR3 spans 16 residues, from the cysteine through the phenylalanine. Solely the CDR3 DNA is kept, with 48 bases framed from the first base. Library preparation used the immunoSEQ multiplex PCR assay. TCRdb re-hosts the immuneACCESS table, in-frame sequences only. Its copies lack some clones; in the studies checked, an unresolved V gene accounts for under half of them, and the cause for the rest is not known. The sample table lists around 86,000 clones, around 93% of them with a count of one. The ten largest make up 1% of the sample. Regarding this clone: Its binding antigen is unknown. No much larger clone exists at a distance of one base, and base qualities are not known.

This receptor was obtained from a female donor with multiple sclerosis, enrolled in a pregnancy study. The V gene is TRBV6-4 and the J gene is TRBJ2-7, with TRBD1 identical over 10 junction bases. The specimen was peripheral blood, collected in the first trimester of pregnancy. The DNA reads TGTGCCAGCAGTACGCCGGGACAGGGGTCTTCCTACGAGCAGTACTTC. The translation is CASSTPGQGSSYEQYF.